A single sample gave rise to the 8 T cell receptor beta chains below, sequenced in a study of shared clonotypes between healthy human individuals. Sequencing was performed with immunoSEQ multiplex PCR; in TCRdb, only in-frame clones are kept and a portion is missing. The sample consists of some 900,000 clones, 76% of them appearing once. Input material: memory CD4+ T cells sorted from blood. The subset denotes: CD45RA-negative fraction. These receptors came from a man aged 18 to 30 in good health.

This clone occurred a few times. The V gene is TRBV27, the J gene TRBJ1-1; 7 nucleotides agree with TRBD1. CDR1 is MNHEY and CDR2 is SMNVEV in the germline V gene (reference sequence). The CDR3 runs 17 residues. With V trimmed by 2 bases and J by 1 base, 10 bases remained unmatched. CDR3 sequence: CASSLRLQGPTNTEAFF. The CDR3 DNA follows: TGTGCCAGCAGTTTACGTTTACAGGGGCCGACGAACACTGAAGCTTTCTTT.

In its sample, this clone was seen many times. The V gene is TRBV5-1, the J gene TRBJ1-4; D is possibly TRBD1 (5 bases). V dropped 4 bases and J dropped 3 bases, with 13 bases sitting between them. The CDR3 spans 15 residues. CDR1 is SGHRS and CDR2 is YFSETQ in the germline V gene. The CDR3 loop reads CASSPTLGANEKLFF. CDR3 DNA sequence: TGCGCCAGCAGCCCGACCCTGGGGGCTAATGAAAAACTGTTTTTT.

The J gene is TRBJ1-2, the V gene TRBV7-8; TRBD1 is a possible D gene (6 bases). This CDR3 region has 15 residues. V lost 0 bases to trimming and J lost 4 bases, with 12 bases between them. In germline, CDR1 is SGHVS, CDR2 FQNEAQ. CDR3 sequence: CASSLATAGAYGYTF. CDR3 DNA: TGTGCCAGCAGCTTAGCGACGGCAGGGGCCTATGGCTACACCTTC. Full variable domain (remainder filled in from reference TRBV7-8 and TRBJ1-2): GAGVSQSPRYKVAKRGQDVALRCDPISGHVSLFWYQQALGQGPEFLTYFQNEAQLDKSGLPSDRFFAERPEGSVSTLKIQRTQQEDSAVYLCASSLATAGAYGYTFGSGTRLTVV.

This chain uses TRBV5-1 with TRBJ2-1; the match to TRBD1 covers 7 bases. V gave up 6 bases and J gave up 0 bases; unmatched junction bases: 6. The CDR3 consists of 15 residues. Germline CDR1 reads SGHRS; CDR2 reads YFSETQ. The CDR3, as DNA: TGCGCCAGCAACCTACAGGGGAGCTCCTACAATGAGCAGTTCTTC. Its protein product is CASNLQGSSYNEQFF.

This chain joins TRBV30 and TRBJ1-2; no reliable D call. Germline loops: CDR1 GTSNPN, CDR2 SVGIG (reference sequence). Trimming shortened V by 0 bases and J by 4 bases, and 6 bases separated the two germline ends. This CDR3 spans 12 amino acids. In nucleotides, the CDR3 is TGTGCCTGGAGTGTACAACGCTATGGCTACACCTTC. This sequence encodes CAWSVQRYGYTF.

This chain links TRBV6-1 with TRBJ2-5; D might be TRBD2 (5 bases). The CDR3 is 13 residues long. CDR1 and CDR2 (germline): MNHNS, SASEGT. The V and J ends lost 2 bases and 9 bases respectively, with 13 bases between them. In nucleotides, the CDR3 is TGTGCCAGCAGTGAAAGCGGCCAACGAGCCCAGTACTTC. Translation: CASSESGQRAQYF.

V is TRBV9 and J is TRBJ2-1, with TRBD1 matching over 7 bases. CDR3 length equals 14 residues. The germline CDR1 and CDR2 sequences are SGDLS and YYNGEE. V dropped 4 bases and J dropped 8; count of bases not matched to a gene: 9. CDR3 sequence: CASSIRTGGDEQFF. The CDR3, as DNA: TGTGCCAGCAGCATTAGGACAGGCGGCGATGAGCAGTTCTTC.

The chain combines TRBV2 with TRBJ2-2; D tentatively fits TRBD1 or TRBD2 (6 bases each). CDR1 is SNHLY and CDR2 is FYNNEI in the germline V gene. Trimming removed 5 bases from V and 2 bases from J, with 15 bases in between. The CDR3 is 16 amino acids. CDR3 protein: CASSPEGHLNTGELFF. In DNA, the CDR3 is TGTGCCAGCAGTCCGGAGGGACACTTAAACACCGGGGAGCTGTTTTTT. Looking up the rest from reference TRBV2 and TRBJ2-2 gives the full variable domain: EPEVTQTPSHQVTQMGQEVILRCVPISNHLYFYWYRQILGQKVEFLVSFYNNEISEKSEIFDDQFSVERPDGSNFTLKIRSTKLEDSAMYFCASSPEGHLNTGELFFGEGSRLTVL.